The 3 T cell receptor beta chains presented below share a single source sample, sequenced in a study of T-cell reconstitution after alpha-beta-depleted transplantation in children. For TCRbeta, the library was prepared with unique molecular identifiers. From the PCR reads, TCRdb called clonotypes with MiXCR, one entry per CDR3 protein. In the table there are hundreds of thousands of distinct CDR3 sequences, over 10% of which are singletons. The source was PBMCs, mostly from graft donor cells, collected 360 days after TCRalphabeta/CD19-depleted stem cell transplant. These receptors all come from a male patient aged 10 to 17 who had a stem cell transplant for acute myeloid leukemia, so the T cells may come from the graft donor.

The chain recombines TRBV28 with TRBJ1-5; TRBD1 matches at 7 bases. The CDR3 spans 15 residues. CDR1 and CDR2 from the germline V gene are MDHEN and SYDVKM. J lost 5 bases, V lost 2 bases, and 6 bases had no gene match. CDR3 coding DNA: TGTGCCAGCAGTTTAACAGGGGAAGTGTATCAGCCCCAGCATTTT. Encoded protein: CASSLTGEVYQPQHF. Complete variable domain (other parts from reference TRBV28 and TRBJ1-5): DVKVTQSSRYLVKRTGEKVFLECVQDMDHENMFWYRQDPGLGLRLIYFSYDVKMKEKGDIPEGYSVSREKKERFSLILESASTNQTSMYLCASSLTGEVYQPQHFGDGTRLSIL.

The genes are TRBV18 and TRBJ2-1; unclear D gene. The V end was cut by 6 bases, the J end by 5 bases, with 17 bases between. CDR3 size: 15 residues. Germline V gene lookup returns CDR1 KGHSH and CDR2 LQKENI. The CDR3 protein is CASSLSRSNHNEQFF. In nucleotides, the CDR3 is TGTGCCAGCTCGCTATCAAGGAGCAATCACAATGAGCAGTTCTTC.

This clonotype was recorded many times. The chain is built from TRBV7-9 and TRBJ1-2, with D hard to call. The length of the CDR3 is 12 residues. Looked up from germline, CDR1 is SEHNR and CDR2 is FQNEAQ (reference sequence). V lost 7 bases to trimming and J lost 8 bases, with 14 bases between them. The CDR3 nucleotides read TGTGCCAGCATTCCCCCCGACGGCGGCTACACCTTC. Protein: CASIPPDGGYTF.